The 15 T cell receptor beta chains below were found in one sample sequenced in a study of blood T cell repertoires in COVID-19. Produced via immunoSEQ multiplex PCR; TCRdb's table is partial and in-frame only. The table records 330,000 or so clones, roughly 90% of them present only once. The specimen was PBMCs or T cells enriched from blood (not recorded which). Receptor source: a woman in her 30s who had recovered from COVID-19.

This CDR3 is CASSLAGGTGEQYF. DNA of the CDR3: TGCGCCAGCAGCCTAGCGGGAGGAACGGGCGAGCAGTACTTC. This rearrangement joins TRBV5-1 to TRBJ2-7, with 11 bases identical to TRBD2. V gave up 4 bases and J gave up 6 bases; unmatched junction bases: 6. CDR1 and CDR2 (germline): SGHRS, YFSETQ. This CDR3 contains 14 residues. Using reference TRBV5-1 and TRBJ2-7 for the parts outside the CDR3, the full variable domain is KAGVTQTPRYLIKTRGQQVTLSCSPISGHRSVSWYQQTPGQGLQFLFEYFSETQRNKGNFPGRFSGRQFSNSRSEMNVSTLELGDSALYLCASSLAGGTGEQYFGPGTRLTVT.

The chain joins TRBV5-8 to TRBJ1-5; D unresolved. V was shortened by 0 bases and J by 7 bases, with 5 bases between the two germline ends. In germline, CDR1 is SGHTS, CDR2 YDEGEE. This CDR3 region has 12 residues. As DNA, the CDR3 is TGTGCCAGCAGCTTGGATCCGCAGCCCCAGCATTTT. Its protein product is CASSLDPQPQHF.

This chain uses TRBV5-8 with TRBJ2-1, with D maybe TRBD1 (6 bases). Germline V gene data show CDR1 as SGHTS and CDR2 as YDEGEE. This CDR3 comprises 15 residues. Trimming left V 4 bases short and J 9 bases short, with 20 bases between. The CDR3 DNA is TGTGCCAGCAGCCCCCTAACAGGGTCGACGGGTGAGCAGTTCTTC. This sequence encodes CASSPLTGSTGEQFF.

This rearrangement joins TRBV6-5 to TRBJ2-7, with TRBD2 identical over 7 bases. The CDR3 covers 12 residues. Trimming removed 2 bases from V and 6 bases from J; junction bases left unmatched: 1. CDR1 and CDR2 from the germline V gene are MNHEY and SVGAGI. CDR3 nucleotides: TGTGCCAGCAGTTACGGGGGGGGCGAGCAGTACTTC. Its translation is CASSYGGGEQYF.

The CDR3 coding sequence is TGTGCCAGCAGGCCGGGATTTCTTAACTATGGCTACACCTTC. Translated: CASRPGFLNYGYTF. The chain joins TRBV27 to TRBJ1-2; D gene unclear. There are 14 residues in the CDR3. From germline, CDR1 is MNHEY and CDR2 SMNVEV (reference sequence). The V end was cut by 6 bases, the J end by 1 base, with 12 bases between.

V and J are TRBV27 and TRBJ2-2; 8 positions agree with TRBD2. From germline, CDR1 is MNHEY and CDR2 SMNVEV (reference sequence). This CDR3 is built from 15 residues. V gave up 4 bases and J gave up 4 bases; unmatched junction bases: 5. The CDR3 DNA reads as TGTGCCAGCAGTTCGGCTGCGGGGGGCACCGGGGAGCTGTTTTTT. Its protein is CASSSAAGGTGELFF.

The chain has TRBV28 and TRBJ1-6; D might be TRBD1 (5 bases). Between the trimmed V and J ends, which lost 3 bases and 12 bases, there was a span of 9 bases. The CDR3 length is 12 residues. Germline V CDR1 and CDR2: MDHEN, SYDVKM. The chain's CDR3 is CASSFGGEPLHF. The CDR3 DNA reads as TGTGCCAGCAGTTTCGGGGGTGAACCCCTCCACTTT.

This chain links TRBV21-1 with TRBJ1-2; the DNA was not used to check the table's D call, TRBD1. TRBV21-1 is a known pseudogene. CDR3 length: 14 amino acids. CDR3 amino acids: CASSPGQSGYGYTF. Here the CDR3 DNA reads TGTGCCAGCAGCCCAGGACAGTCGGGCTATGGCTACACCTTC.

The V gene is TRBV6-2 or TRBV6-3, the J gene TRBJ2-3; TRBD2 might be the D (6 bases). CDR3 length: 16 residues. Looked up from germline, CDR1 is MNHEY and CDR2 is SVGEGT. With 2 bases removed from V and 2 bases from J, the gap between germline ends came to 14 bases. The CDR3 bases are TGTGCCAGCAGTTACCCAGGACTACTAGTCACAGATACGCAGTATTTT. The encoded protein is CASSYPGLLVTDTQYF.

The chain employs TRBV5-4 and TRBJ1-2, with 10 bases matching TRBD1. Germline V gives CDR1 SGHNT, CDR2 YYREEE (reference sequence). With V trimmed by 3 bases and J by 4 bases, 6 bases remained unmatched. The CDR3 has 15 amino acids. This CDR3 reads CASSWDRGGGYGYTF. CDR3 bases: TGTGCCAGCAGCTGGGACAGGGGAGGCGGCTATGGCTACACCTTC. Full variable domain (outside the CDR3, taken from reference TRBV5-4 and TRBJ1-2): ETGVTQSPTHLIKTRGQQVTLRCSSQSGHNTVSWYQQALGQGPQFIFQYYREEENGRGNFPPRFSGLQFPNYSSELNVNALELDDSALYLCASSWDRGGGYGYTFGSGTRLTVV.

The rearrangement joins TRBV6-5 to TRBJ2-3, with D tentatively TRBD1 (6 bases). With 5 bases removed from V and 5 bases from J, the gap between germline ends came to 11 bases. Germline V gene sequence: CDR1 MNHEY, CDR2 SVGAGI. This CDR3 region has 13 residues. CDR3 DNA: TGTGCCAGCAGTAAGTGGGGGCAAGATACGCAGTATTTT. As protein: CASSKWGQDTQYF.

The count of this clone is one. This chain joins TRBV9 and TRBJ2-2, with a tentative D call TRBD1 (6 bases). With 2 bases removed from V and 0 bases from J, the gap between germline ends came to 11 bases. Looked up from germline, CDR1 is SGDLS and CDR2 is YYNGEE. The CDR3 sequence is 16 residues long. CDR3 loop: CASSVVGGANTGELFF. The DNA for the CDR3 is TGTGCCAGCAGCGTGGTTGGGGGCGCGAACACCGGGGAGCTGTTTTTT.

V usage is TRBV5-6 and J usage is TRBJ2-7; TRBD2 is a possible D gene (6 bases). The germline V gene has CDR1 SGHDT and CDR2 YYEEEE. The CDR3 sequence is 17 residues long. V lost 4 bases and J lost 4, with 24 bases in between. The CDR3, as DNA: TGTGCCAGCAGCCAGATAGCGGAGAAGAGGCTGAGGTACGAGCAGTACTTC. Protein: CASSQIAEKRLRYEQYF.

This sequence joins TRBV7-9 and TRBJ1-1; 12 nucleotides match TRBD1. The CDR3 covers 17 residues. The germline V gene encodes CDR1 SEHNR and CDR2 FQNEAQ (reference sequence). Trimming cost V 4 bases and J 6 bases; bases outside gene matches: 12. The CDR3 reads CASSSNRDRGLGAEAFF. In DNA, the CDR3 is TGTGCCAGCAGCTCAAACCGGGACAGGGGGCTGGGGGCTGAAGCTTTCTTT. The full variable domain, its missing parts supplied by reference TRBV7-9 and TRBJ1-1, is DTGVSQNPRHKITKRGQNVTFRCDPISEHNRLYWYRQTLGQGPEFLTYFQNEAQLEKSRLLSDRFSAERPKGSFSTLEIQRTEQGDSAMYLCASSSNRDRGLGAEAFFGQGTRLTVV.

This chain joins TRBV7-2 and TRBJ1-4, with D possibly being TRBD1 (5 bases). The V and J ends lost 7 bases and 8 bases respectively, with 17 bases between them. The CDR3 sequence is 14 residues long. Germline loops: CDR1 SGHTA, CDR2 FQGNSA. CDR3 sequence (DNA): TGTGCCAGCAAAAAAGGGGCGGTAGGGGAAAAACTGTTTTTT. Residues: CASKKGAVGEKLFF. The whole variable domain, filled in from reference TRBV7-2 and TRBJ1-4, reads GAGVSQSPSNKVTEKGKDVELRCDPISGHTALYWYRQSLGQGLEFLIYFQGNSAPDKSGLPSDRFSAERTGGSVSTLTIQRTQQEDSAVYLCASKKGAVGEKLFFGSGTQLSVL.